This T cell receptor (beta chain) is drawn from a study of blood T cell repertoires in COVID-19. Authors' methods: The authors estimated nucleated cell counts from reference gene primer amplification. Profiled with immunoSEQ multiplex PCR; TCRdb holds only in-frame clones, not every one. That table gives V, J and clone size, and the DNA gave D and trimming. The repertoire holds some 150,000 clones, with 70% to 85% as singletons. The CDR3 spans 19 residues. Germline V gives CDR1 PRHDT, CDR2 FYEKMQ (reference sequence). The trim removed 1 base at V and 6 bases at J, leaving 16 bases unmatched. The chain recombines TRBV13 with TRBJ2-2; 8 nucleotides line up with TRBD1. The material sequenced was peripheral blood. The clonotype comes from an elderly woman with acute or convalescent COVID-19. CDR3 in amino acids: CASSLVFGQGSKFAGELFF. The CDR3 nucleotides are TGTGCCAGCAGCTTAGTTTTCGGACAGGGTTCAAAATTCGCCGGGGAGCTGTTTTTT.